This T cell receptor beta chain came from a study of vaccination and CD4 T cells after COVID-19. As regards this clonotype: Antigen specificity is unknown.

The assay that was used to sequence DNA from cultured CD4+ T cells was the Oncomine TCR Beta short-read assay. TCRdb independently ran MiXCR on the PCR reads; one entry per CDR3 protein. The repertoire holds some 15,000 distinct CDR3 sequences, around a third seen once, with about 9.4% in the top ten. CDR3 length equals 15 residues. Trimming at V came to 6 bases and at J to 5 bases, leaving 4 bases not matched to a gene. Per the germline V gene, CDR1 is KGHDR and CDR2 is SFDVKD. Specified treatment: roughly 10-day PBMC culture with coronavirus spike peptide pools or control peptides (ViraFEST assay).

Sequenced here: CD4+ T cells from blood, cultured in vitro, sampled after SARS-CoV-2 vaccination. This chain joins TRBV24-1 and TRBJ2-1; 12 nucleotides line up with TRBD2. This TCR came from a human donor who had recovered from COVID-19. The CDR3 reads CATSRTSGKNNEQFF. For the CDR3, the DNA is TGTGCCACCAGTCGGACTAGCGGGAAGAACAATGAGCAGTTCTTC.